Each of the 20 T cell receptor beta chains below was sequenced from the same sample in a study of beta chain features in type 1 diabetes (dated by TCRdb to the late 2010s). No antigen has been assigned to these receptors. The library was made by the immunoSEQ multiplex PCR assay. The entire amount of isolated RNA was reverse transcribed using the High Capacity cDNA Reverse Transcription Kit, so the sequenced TCRB transcripts were expressed ones. The source is immuneACCESS, and TCRdb retained only in-frame sequences with V and J called. Part of the clones is not carried over; for the studies checked, unresolved V genes explain less than half of this, and the remainder is unexplained. Counted in this sample were more than 250,000 clones; 13% to 15% of them appeared once. The ten largest clonotypes hold 0.017% of the sample. On the study overall, not on this receptor specifically: Type 1 diabetes patients showed a moderate but significant shortening of TCRB CDR3 length in all four CD4+ subsets.

Sequenced: naive CD4+ T cells from blood. Sample cell subset or site, as interpreted from the label and publication: true naive CD4+ T cells. These receptors were obtained from a man younger than 40 with type 1 diabetes.

This chain joins TRBV2 and TRBJ2-7; tentatively, D is TRBD1 (6 bases). The CDR3 has 14 residues. Trimming removed 6 bases at V and 0 bases at J, with 12 bases between. CDR1 and CDR2 from the germline V gene are SNHLY and FYNNEI. DNA for the CDR3: TGTGCCAGCAGGAAACAGGGCAGCTCCTACGAGCAGTACTTC. The encoded protein is CASRKQGSSYEQYF.

The table lists this clone with a few counts. The chain has TRBV14 and TRBJ1-4; weak D call: TRBD1 (6 bases). V was cut by 4 bases and J by 0 bases, with 9 bases left in between. Germline V gives CDR1 SGHDN, CDR2 FVKESK. CDR3 size: 15 residues. CDR3 in amino acids: CASSPRTATNEKLFF. CDR3 nucleotide sequence: TGTGCCAGCAGCCCCCGGACAGCAACTAATGAAAAACTGTTTTTT.

This chain connects TRBV7-3 to TRBJ2-2; TRBD2 might be the D (5 bases). The V and J ends lost 0 bases and 4 bases respectively, with 12 bases between them. Germline CDR1 is SGHTA and CDR2 is FQGTGA. This CDR3 contains 16 residues. CDR3 amino acids: CASSLTSGISTGELFF. In DNA, the CDR3 is TGTGCCAGCAGCTTAACATCGGGGATTTCCACCGGGGAGCTGTTTTTT.

Only a few counts were recorded for this clone. The V call is TRBV5-1, the J call TRBJ1-2, with 7 bases lining up with TRBD1. Trimming at V came to 6 bases and at J to 2 bases, leaving 4 bases not matched to a gene. This CDR3 spans 13 amino acids. CDR1 and CDR2 from the germline V gene are SGHRS and YFSETQ. The CDR3 spells CASTTGVNYGYTF. CDR3 DNA: TGCGCCAGCACTACAGGGGTCAACTATGGCTACACCTTC. The entire variable domain, with the rest obtained from reference TRBV5-1 and TRBJ1-2, is as follows: KAGVTQTPRYLIKTRGQQVTLSCSPISGHRSVSWYQQTPGQGLQFLFEYFSETQRNKGNFPGRFSGRQFSNSRSEMNVSTLELGDSALYLCASTTGVNYGYTFGSGTRLTVV.

In this sample, this clone turned up a few times. V and J are TRBV6-1 and TRBJ2-1; weak D call: TRBD2 (5 bases). Trimming pared 0 bases from V and 2 bases from J, leaving 11 bases between. The germline CDR1 and CDR2 sequences are MNHNS and SASEGT. The CDR3 extends over 16 amino acids. This CDR3 is CASSEAIRRPYNEQFF. The CDR3 DNA reads as TGTGCCAGCAGTGAAGCAATCCGGAGGCCCTACAATGAGCAGTTCTTC.

The chain is built from TRBV2 and TRBJ2-5, with 8 bases that match TRBD1. This CDR3 region has 14 residues. Germline lookup yields CDR1 SNHLY and CDR2 FYNNEI. Trimming removed 5 bases from V and 2 bases from J; junction bases left unmatched: 4. The CDR3 DNA sequence: TGTGCCAGCAGTCAAGGGACAGGTCAAGAGACCCAGTACTTC. It translates to CASSQGTGQETQYF.

This rearrangement joins TRBV18 to TRBJ2-7; 10 nucleotides agree with TRBD1. The length of the CDR3 is 16 residues. Unmatched junction bases numbered 10, after V lost 6 bases and J lost 2 bases. The germline gives CDR1 KGHSH, CDR2 LQKENI. The CDR3 region has the DNA TGTGCCAGCTCCCATTCCCCCGGGACAGGGGCCTACGAGCAGTACTTC. As protein: CASSHSPGTGAYEQYF.

This clone was seen a handful of times. The chain uses TRBV4-3 and TRBJ1-1; 7 bases align to TRBD1. V was clipped by 4 bases and J by 0 bases; unmatched bases: 8. CDR1 is LGHNA, CDR2 YSLEER, per germline. This CDR3 comprises 16 residues. The CDR3, as DNA: TGCGCCAGCAGCCCAGTCTCAGGGGGGATGAACACTGAAGCTTTCTTT. As protein: CASSPVSGGMNTEAFF.

The rearrangement joins TRBV19 to TRBJ1-1, with a possible D match to TRBD1 (5 bases). Trimming removed 4 bases at V and 2 bases at J, with 8 bases between. The germline CDR1 and CDR2 sequences are LNHDA and SQIVND (reference sequence). The CDR3 runs 13 residues. The CDR3 reads CASSSRANTEAFF. CDR3 coding DNA: TGTGCCAGTAGTAGCAGGGCCAACACTGAAGCTTTCTTT. Full variable domain (missing parts from reference TRBV19 and TRBJ1-1): DGGITQSPKYLFRKEGQNVTLSCEQNLNHDAMYWYRQDPGQGLRLIYYSQIVNDFQKGDIAEGYSVSREKKESFPLTVTSAQKNPTAFYLCASSSRANTEAFFGQGTRLTVV.

The gene calls are TRBV9 and TRBJ2-3, with 8 positions matching TRBD2. Germline lookup yields CDR1 SGDLS and CDR2 YYNGEE. The V gene end was trimmed by 0 bases and the J gene end by 2 bases; junction bases not matched to a gene: 11. The CDR3 extends over 18 amino acids. CDR3 residues: CASSVATGGGLVTDTQYF. The DNA of the CDR3 is TGTGCCAGCAGCGTAGCTACCGGCGGGGGGCTGGTCACAGATACGCAGTATTTT.

This clone occurred a few times. The chain has TRBV30 and TRBJ2-2; D is possibly TRBD2 (5 bases). This CDR3 contains 15 residues. The V and J ends lost 0 bases and 5 bases respectively, with 13 bases between them. Germline CDR1 reads GTSNPN; CDR2 reads SVGIG (reference sequence). This CDR3 is CAWSVTLARTGELFF. The DNA for the CDR3 is TGTGCCTGGAGTGTAACCCTAGCCCGAACCGGGGAGCTGTTTTTT.

V is TRBV6-6 and J is TRBJ1-1; 7 nucleotides match TRBD1. Germline V gives CDR1 MNHNY, CDR2 SVGAGI (reference sequence). The V gene end was trimmed by 4 bases and the J gene end by 4 bases; junction bases not matched to a gene: 6. There are 14 residues in the CDR3. CDR3 protein: CASSSGTVGTEAFF. CDR3 bases: TGTGCCAGCAGTTCCGGGACAGTAGGCACTGAAGCTTTCTTT.

This clone appeared a few times. The chain carries TRBV5-1 and TRBJ2-1, with TRBD2 matching over 8 bases. Germline V gene lookup returns CDR1 SGHRS and CDR2 YFSETQ. J lost 6 bases, V lost 1 base, and 6 bases had no gene match. CDR3 size: 15 residues. DNA of the CDR3: TGCGCCAGCAGCTTGTCAGCGGGAGAGCGCAATGAGCAGTTCTTC. Residues: CASSLSAGERNEQFF. The full variable domain, rest sourced from reference TRBV5-1 and TRBJ2-1, is KAGVTQTPRYLIKTRGQQVTLSCSPISGHRSVSWYQQTPGQGLQFLFEYFSETQRNKGNFPGRFSGRQFSNSRSEMNVSTLELGDSALYLCASSLSAGERNEQFFGPGTRLTVL.

This chain joins TRBV5-1 and TRBJ2-2; 8 nucleotides match TRBD1. The CDR3 contains 16 residues. Germline loops: CDR1 SGHRS, CDR2 YFSETQ. Losses at the gene ends were 1 base for V and 3 bases for J; bases not matched to a gene: 5. The CDR3 reads CASSLQGAIYTGELFF. CDR3 bases: TGCGCCAGCAGCTTGCAGGGGGCGATTTACACCGGGGAGCTGTTTTTT.

The rearrangement uses TRBV5-5 and TRBJ2-1; D is perhaps TRBD1 (5 bases). Germline values: CDR1 SGHKS, CDR2 YYEKEE (reference sequence). V was shortened by 0 bases and J by 5 bases, with 6 bases between the two germline ends. This CDR3 has 13 amino acids. Written as DNA, the CDR3 is TGTGCCAGCAGCTTGGCAGGGCACAATGAGCAGTTCTTC. It codes for CASSLAGHNEQFF.

This clone was detected only a few times. This chain links TRBV7-9 with TRBJ2-7; 13 nucleotides line up with TRBD2. CDR1 SEHNR and CDR2 FQNEAQ come from the germline V gene (reference sequence). Trimming cost V 5 bases and J 6 bases; bases outside gene matches: 10. This CDR3 region has 16 residues. CDR3 nucleotides: TGTGCCAGCAGCCCGTGGACTAGCGGGAGTTTAGGCGAGCAGTACTTC. As protein: CASSPWTSGSLGEQYF.

This clone was counted only a few times. This specimen includes other DNA sequences encoding the same CDR3. This chain uses TRBV6-5 with TRBJ2-7; 9 nucleotides line up with TRBD2. There are 15 residues in the CDR3. CDR1 and CDR2 (germline): MNHEY, SVGAGI. V shed 0 bases, J shed 2 bases, and the junction held 2 bases outside the gene matches. CDR3 amino acids: CASSYSSGSPYEQYF. In nucleotides, the CDR3 is TGTGCCAGCAGTTACTCTAGCGGGAGCCCCTACGAGCAGTACTTC.

V usage is TRBV13 and J usage is TRBJ2-1, with 7 nucleotides matching TRBD2. Unmatched junction bases numbered 11, after V lost 1 base and J lost 5 bases. The CDR3 spans 17 residues. Per germline, CDR1 PRHDT and CDR2 FYEKMQ (reference sequence). CDR3 nucleotides: TGTGCCAGCAGCTTAGTTACTAGCGCCGAGAGACACAATGAGCAGTTCTTC. Translating it yields CASSLVTSAERHNEQFF.

This clone showed up just a few times. This chain joins TRBV4-1 and TRBJ2-7, with D unclear. V lost 1 base and J 6 bases, leaving 16 bases between the germline ends. Germline V gives CDR1 MGHRA, CDR2 YSYEKL. CDR3 length: 15 amino acids. The CDR3, as DNA: TGCGCCAGCAGCCAAGTCGGCAGAGGATTTTCCGAGCAGTACTTC. Residues: CASSQVGRGFSEQYF.

A few counts support this clone. V gene TRBV2 combines with J gene TRBJ1-5; 12 bases line up with TRBD1. V shed 4 bases and J 7 bases; nucleotides not matched to a gene: 8. This CDR3 has 16 residues. The V gene's germline CDR1 is SNHLY and CDR2 FYNNEI. CDR3 in amino acids: CASSAVGQGALQPQHF. CDR3 in DNA: TGTGCCAGCAGTGCGGTGGGACAGGGGGCCTTGCAGCCCCAGCATTTT. The variable domain in full, completed from reference TRBV2 and TRBJ1-5, reads EPEVTQTPSHQVTQMGQEVILRCVPISNHLYFYWYRQILGQKVEFLVSFYNNEISEKSEIFDDQFSVERPDGSNFTLKIRSTKLEDSAMYFCASSAVGQGALQPQHFGDGTRLSIL.